This TCR beta chain was retrieved from a study of vaccination effects on CD4 cells after COVID-19 (dated 2022 in TCRdb). Regarding the research as a whole: To identify antigen-specific CD4+ T cell clonotypes by their expansion, the ViraFEST assay first stimulated PBMC with viral peptide pools and then applied TCR sequencing. Each participant got two doses of an mRNA SARS-CoV-2 vaccine, either BNT162b2 or mRNA-1273. About 2.1 million PBMC per well were cultured in IMDM with approximately 5% human AB serum, 9 to 10 IU/ml IL-2 and gentamicin, plus 10 ug/ml peptides. The study compared SARS-CoV-2 spike-specific CD4+ TCR repertoires before and after mRNA vaccination in COVID-19 convalescent patients and infection-naive vaccine recipients. Altogether, some 11 COVID-19 convalescent patients and a few SARS-CoV-2-naive healthy vaccine recipients made up the full study. Cultures from other donors in the study were sequenced with the Oncomine TCR Beta short-read assay on an Illumina iSeq 100.

The library was made by the immunoSEQ multiplex PCR assay. TCR beta CDR3 sequencing was performed on DNA from the cultured, isolated CD4+ T cells. The study's processing was this. Non-productive TCR sequences were discarded, and reads were trimmed to the CDR3 region, with only CDR3s of 7 or more amino acids retained. Antigen-specific clonotypes were identified with the MANAFEST web app by comparing expansion in peptide wells against reference cultures. Positive clones required FDR<0.05 expansion versus reference and all other wells, odds ratio above 5, and frequency above 0.1% in two replicate wells. Clonotypes significantly expanded in SARS-CoV-2 spike wells and in at least one common cold coronavirus spike condition were defined as cross-reactive. Levenshtein distance calculated with the stringdist R package was used to assess CDR3 similarity, and unrooted trees were constructed with ape in R 3.6.1. Not all clones reach the TCRdb copy of this immuneACCESS table, which keeps in-frame sequences only. Checked studies attribute under half of the gap to unresolved V genes and leave the rest unexplained. V and J calls and clone size are given by that table; D and trimming were obtained from the DNA. This sample gives 37,000 or so clones in total; around 79% of them show up just once. Jointly, the top ten make up approximately 2.9% of the sample.

After less than eleven days of culture, CD4+ T cells were isolated with the EasySep CD4+ T cell isolation kit. The absence of prior SARS-CoV-2 infection in healthy vaccine recipients was confirmed by negative nucleocapsid antibodies before and after vaccination. On days 3 and 7, half of the culture medium was replaced with fresh IL-2-containing medium. Unless otherwise noted, each peptide stimulation condition was cultured in triplicate wells. PBMC were separated from whole blood using Ficoll-Paque Plus gradient centrifugation and were then either cryopreserved at -140C or used fresh. Genomic DNA was extracted from cultured CD4+ T cells with the QIAamp micro DNA kit. V is pared back by 7 bases and J by 7 bases, with 7 bases lying between the germline termini. From a lookup of the germline V gene, CDR1 and CDR2 are SGHTA and FQGNSA. The CDR3 runs 11 residues from the cysteine to the phenylalanine. Only the CDR3 region is kept as DNA, spanning 33 bases read in frame from base 1.

Overall results and qualifications from the work: Among healthy vaccine recipients, nearly all vaccine-induced clones were SARS-CoV-2 mono-reactive, and just 1 of 255 was cross-reactive with common cold coronaviruses. Clones induced by infection and clones induced by vaccination both contracted markedly at late timepoints after vaccination, which fits with T cell responses waning over time. Only a small number of convalescent patients were included, and no early post-infection timepoints were available, which limited the study.

A word on this clone: The clone's antigen remains unknown. Qualities for individual bases were not recorded, and no much larger clone is one base off.

The origin of this receptor is a human donor who received a COVID-19 vaccine. The rearranged segments are TRBV7-2 and TRBJ2-2; the D gene cannot be named for sure. Material: CD4+ T cells from PBMCs cultured without peptide, obtained before COVID-19 vaccination. Here the CDR3 is given as CASTFVGELFF. The DNA sequence is TGTGCCAGCACCTTCGTCGGGGAGCTGTTTTTT.